This TCR beta chain was recorded in a study of T cell responses to AZD1222 COVID-19 vaccine (dated by TCRdb to about 2021). In the study overall: TCR sequencing covered roughly 230 trial participants: about 210 given two doses of AZD1222 and 26 given two doses of MenACWY control vaccine. Trial participants were enrolled by age into subgroups of 18-55, 56-69 and 70-plus years, and roughly 150, 30 and 60 TCR-sequenced participants, respectively, were included in these subgroups. On the study overall, not on this receptor specifically: After two AZD1222 doses, both the breadth and the depth of spike-specific TCRs were significantly higher than at day 0 and than in MenACWY recipients. Conclusions about previously exposed vaccinees are limited because only six or seven AZD1222 recipients were SARS-CoV-2 seropositive at baseline. Epitopes outside the regions mutated in the B.1.351 and B.1.1.7 variants were reportedly recognized by nearly half of the unique spike-specific TCRs. In the small 56-69-year group, the increase in depth fell short of significance, most likely because of low power. CD4 TCRs associated with the vaccine covered the entire spike protein, and the dominant responses were in regions 160-218 and 743-854. Most participants were white British and females outnumbered males, and the authors suggested that clonal diversity may have been underestimated. Because no day 14 peak-response samples were available, the repertoires could be characterized only after the peak T cell response.

The CDR3 regions of human TCRbeta chains were analyzed by immunosequencing. The published analysis was carried out like this. Repertoire TCRs were matched against a reference library of SARS-CoV-2-specific TCRs generated with the MIRA antigen-specificity platform. Breadth was defined as the fraction of unique TCRs that were SARS-CoV-2-associated. Depth was defined as the fraction of total T cells that were SARS-CoV-2-associated. Using the MIRA data, every spike-specific TCR was mapped to the spike region that the TCR reacted to and assigned to either a CD4 or a CD8 class. Log10-transformed breadth and depth values were compared by one-way ANOVA with Sidak's multiple comparisons tests. As stored in TCRdb, this immuneACCESS dataset retains in-frame rearrangements with V and J assigned. A fraction of the clones does not appear; measured against another copy, unresolved V genes explain less than half of the discrepancy, and the remainder lacks a known reason. V, J and clone size are taken as reported in that table, and D and trimming were inferred from the DNA itself. Present in this sample are 100,000 or so clones, about 86% of which were seen just once. The leading ten clones occupy around 5.4% of the sample.

As regards this clone: Its antigen specificity is not known. No clone much larger than this one lies a single base away; base qualities are absent.

The meaning of the sample's time point label: about 28 days (+/-7) after the second vaccine dose. AZD1222 recipients whose second dose came at about 4 weeks and those whose second dose came at about 12 weeks were combined into one group, since spike-specific TCR depth and breadth did not differ between the two schedules. Vaccinee samples came from UK trials COV001 and COV002, including a single-blind randomized controlled phase 2/3 trial of AZD1222 (ChAdOx1 nCoV-19) in healthy adults. For TCRbeta chain sequencing, PBMC samples from trial participants were taken at day 0 and at day 28 after the second dose. Taken from cysteine to phenylalanine, the CDR3 has 15 residues. Only CDR3 DNA is held: 45 bases, read in frame from base 1. After removal of 0 bases from V and 1 base from J, the junction retains 3 bases not matched to a gene. In the germline V gene, CDR1 corresponds to LGHNA and CDR2 to YSLEER.

The material was peripheral blood, obtained 28 days after the second AZD1222 dose. This receptor chain uses TRBV4-3 and TRBJ2-7; TRBD1 matches 7 bases in the middle. This sequence originates from an adult who received the AZD1222 COVID-19 vaccine. The DNA sequence reads TGCGCCAGCAGCCAAGATCGGGGACAGTCCTACGAGCAGTACTTC. Its translation reads: CASSQDRGQSYEQYF.